This passage covers 29 T cell receptor beta chains from one sample sequenced in a study of blood T cell repertoires in COVID-19. The method was immunoSEQ multiplex PCR; TCRdb's version includes in-frame clones alone and lacks a portion of them. The sample has 200,000 to 300,000 clones, around 80% seen once. Sample: peripheral blood. Receptors were obtained from a human donor in a cohort sampled during active COVID-19.

The V gene is TRBV29-1, the J gene TRBJ2-3; a possible D gene is TRBD2 (6 bases). The germline V gene encodes CDR1 SQVTM and CDR2 ANQGSEA. The CDR3 runs to 15 residues. V shed 3 bases and J shed 0 bases, with 13 bases lying between them. CDR3 sequence: CSVEGGYPSTDTQYF. The CDR3 coding sequence is TGCAGCGTTGAGGGGGGTTATCCTAGCACAGATACGCAGTATTTT.

This chain connects TRBV21-1 to TRBJ2-5; the D call of TRBD1 is as the table states it, not checked on the DNA. TRBV21-1 is annotated as a pseudogene. CDR3 size: 17 residues. CDR3 amino acids: CASSSPRTGVPQETQYF. The CDR3 coding sequence is TGTGCCAGCAGCAGCCCCCGGACAGGGGTCCCACAAGAGACCCAGTACTTC.

The V call is TRBV3-1 (or the pseudogene TRBV3-2), the J call TRBJ2-7; 10 nucleotides align to TRBD1. The ends lost 3 bases at V and 7 bases at J; junction bases unmatched: 9. Germline lookup yields CDR1 LGHDT and CDR2 YNNKEL (reference sequence). CDR3 length: 15 residues. CDR3 in DNA: TGTGCCAGCAGCCAGAATCTTGGACAGGGGGAAGAGCAGTACTTC. This translates into CASSQNLGQGEEQYF.

This sequence joins TRBV10-3 and TRBJ2-1; TRBD2 is a possible D gene (6 bases). The germline V and J ends were trimmed by 5 bases and 10 bases, with 12 bases remaining between them. This CDR3 has 12 residues. CDR1 is ENHRY and CDR2 is SYGVKD in the germline V gene. For the CDR3, the DNA is TGTGCCATCAGTCCCTTAGCGGAAGAGCAGTTCTTC. This sequence encodes CAISPLAEEQFF.

This clone occurred a few times. The chain carries TRBV5-1 and TRBJ1-6; 10 bases match TRBD1. The CDR3 sequence is 15 residues long. From germline, CDR1 is SGHRS and CDR2 YFSETQ. The J segment lost 10 bases and the V segment lost 0 bases, leaving 4 bases of the junction unmatched. The CDR3 DNA sequence: TGCGCCAGCAGCTTGGGAGGGACAGGGGCCTCACCCCTCCACTTT. Protein sequence: CASSLGGTGASPLHF.

The chain links TRBV28 to TRBJ1-4; D unresolved. The germline gives CDR1 MDHEN, CDR2 SYDVKM. The length of the CDR3 is 13 residues. V lost 7 bases and J 8 bases, leaving 14 bases between the germline ends. The CDR3 coding sequence is TGTGCCAGCAAACTAGGAAGCCACGAAAAACTGTTTTTT. Amino acid sequence: CASKLGSHEKLFF. Full variable domain (remainder filled in from reference TRBV28 and TRBJ1-4): DVKVTQSSRYLVKRTGEKVFLECVQDMDHENMFWYRQDPGLGLRLIYFSYDVKMKEKGDIPEGYSVSREKKERFSLILESASTNQTSMYLCASKLGSHEKLFFGSGTQLSVL.

The chain links TRBV6-2 or TRBV6-3 to TRBJ1-1; D not resolved. CDR3 size: 15 residues. V was cut by 2 bases and J by 7 bases, with 17 bases left in between. The germline CDR1 and CDR2 sequences are MNHEY and SVGEGT. The CDR3 coding sequence is TGTGCCAGCAGTTACATGGGCGGAACACGGGGTGAAGCTTTCTTT. Protein: CASSYMGGTRGEAFF.

The V gene is TRBV24-1, the J gene TRBJ2-5, with 7 bases identical to TRBD1. The V gene end was trimmed by 3 bases and the J gene end by 1 base; junction bases not matched to a gene: 10. The CDR3 consists of 17 residues. CDR1 is KGHDR, CDR2 SFDVKD, per germline. In DNA, the CDR3 is TGTGCCACCAGTGATCCTACTCACCCAGGGGGCCAAGAGACCCAGTACTTC. The encoded protein is CATSDPTHPGGQETQYF.

The chain has TRBV6-6 and TRBJ2-7, with 12 bases matching TRBD2. J lost 3 bases, V lost 6 bases, and 18 bases had no gene match. The CDR3 loop spans 19 amino acids. CDR1 is MNHNY and CDR2 is SVGAGI in the germline V gene (reference sequence). Here the CDR3 DNA reads TGTGCCAGCAGCTTGCGGGACAGCCGGACTAGCGGGATGGACTACGAGCAGTACTTC. It is translated as CASSLRDSRTSGMDYEQYF.

V is TRBV5-4 and J is TRBJ2-3, with D perhaps TRBD1 (5 bases). The CDR3 has 12 residues. The germline V gene encodes CDR1 SGHNT and CDR2 YYREEE (reference sequence). V shed 4 bases and J shed 5 bases, with 8 bases lying between them. CDR3 protein: CASSGAEDTQYF. The CDR3 DNA follows: TGTGCCAGCAGCGGGGCGGAAGATACGCAGTATTTT.

This clone turned up a few times. The J gene is TRBJ1-2, the V gene TRBV7-9; D may be TRBD1 (5 bases). Germline V gene sequence: CDR1 SEHNR, CDR2 FQNEAQ (reference sequence). There are 11 residues in the CDR3. V gave up 4 bases and J gave up 7 bases, with 7 bases separating them. CDR3 sequence reads: CASSSGIGYTF. The CDR3 nucleotides read TGTGCCAGCAGCTCAGGGATTGGCTACACCTTC.

This clone has more than one count but fewer than ten. A junction end diverges from the germline sequence, so it may reflect a read error. The V and J genes are TRBV7-7 and TRBJ2-2; 10 bases fit TRBD2. From germline, CDR1 is SSHAT and CDR2 FNYEAQ (reference sequence). CDR3 length: 16 residues. CDR3 nucleotide sequence: TGTGCTAGCAGCCCGCTAGCGGGAGAGGGGACCGGGGAGCTGTTTTTT. This gives the protein CASSPLAGEGTGELFF.

The genes are TRBV14 and TRBJ2-2; 7 bases match TRBD2. The CDR3 extends over 15 amino acids. V lost 1 base and J lost 8; bases outside the gene matches: 7. CDR1 SGHDN and CDR2 FVKESK come from the germline V gene. CDR3 in DNA: TGTGCCAGCAGCCAAGTGGCGGGGGTTAAGGGGGAGCTGTTTTTT. Protein: CASSQVAGVKGELFF.

The V and J genes are TRBV2 and TRBJ2-7; a weak D match, TRBD2 (6 bases). The ends were cut back, 6 bases at V and 4 bases at J, with 16 bases in the middle. CDR3 length: 14 amino acids. CDR1 is SNHLY, CDR2 FYNNEI, per germline. CDR3: CASRQATSRYEQYF. The CDR3 bases are TGTGCCAGCAGACAAGCGACTAGTCGGTACGAGCAGTACTTC.

The chain joins TRBV20-1 to TRBJ1-4; D might be TRBD1 (5 bases). This CDR3 comprises 11 residues. V was pared by 6 bases and J by 8 bases, with 10 bases between. Germline CDR1 DFQATT, CDR2 SNEGSKA (reference sequence). This CDR3 is CSASDREKLFF. CDR3 sequence (DNA): TGCAGTGCAAGTGACAGAGAAAAACTGTTTTTT.

The chain recombines TRBV18 with TRBJ1-4; 7 bases are shared with TRBD1. The V gene end was trimmed by 3 bases and the J gene end by 8 bases; junction bases not matched to a gene: 6. The germline CDR1 and CDR2 sequences are KGHSH and LQKENI. The CDR3 length is 14 residues. The CDR3 DNA reads as TGTGCCAGCTCACCCGCCGGACAGGACGAAAAACTGTTTTTT. This codes for CASSPAGQDEKLFF.

CDR3 DNA: TGTGCCAGCAGCCATGGACAGAAGAACACTGAAGCTTTCTTT. Residues: CASSHGQKNTEAFF. The J gene is TRBJ1-1, the V gene TRBV4-2; D perhaps matches TRBD1 (6 bases). The V end lost 3 bases, the J end lost 1 base, and 9 bases lay between the germline ends. CDR1 is LGHNA, CDR2 YNFKEQ, per germline. The length of the CDR3 is 14 residues.

The chain is built from TRBV18 and TRBJ2-6; 7 bases line up with TRBD1. Germline V gene sequence: CDR1 KGHSH, CDR2 LQKENI. The length of the CDR3 is 17 residues. The J segment lost 0 bases and the V segment lost 3 bases, leaving 5 bases of the junction unmatched. The CDR3 is CASSPRTGGSGANVLTF. The CDR3 DNA follows: TGTGCCAGCTCACCGAGGACAGGAGGCTCTGGGGCCAACGTCCTGACTTTC.

This chain uses TRBV5-1 with TRBJ2-2, with D hard to call. The CDR3 has 14 amino acids. The V and J ends lost 0 bases and 5 bases respectively, with 8 bases between them. Germline V lookup: CDR1 SGHRS, CDR2 YFSETQ. DNA of the CDR3: TGCGCCAGCAGCTTGGCGCACAGTACCGGGGAGCTGTTTTTT. Amino acids: CASSLAHSTGELFF.

V gene TRBV5-4 combines with J gene TRBJ2-1; D possibly corresponds to TRBD1 (6 bases). Germline CDR1 and CDR2: SGHNT and YYREEE (reference sequence). The CDR3 is 15 amino acids. V was pared by 0 bases and J by 8 bases, with 15 bases between. As DNA, the CDR3 is TGTGCCAGCAGCTTGGCAGGGGCCTCCCAATATGAGCAGTTCTTC. Protein sequence: CASSLAGASQYEQFF.

V is TRBV10-3 and J is TRBJ1-1; 9 bases line up with TRBD1. This CDR3 comprises 15 residues. V was pared by 0 bases and J by 4 bases, with 3 bases of the junction left unmatched. The germline V gene has CDR1 ENHRY and CDR2 SYGVKD. CDR3 bases: TGTGCCATCAGTGAGTCCGGGACAGGGTCCACTGAAGCTTTCTTT. Translated: CAISESGTGSTEAFF.

This chain joins TRBV19 and TRBJ2-3, with 8 bases lining up with TRBD1. V was clipped by 6 bases and J by 4 bases; unmatched bases: 12. The CDR3 is 16 residues long. Germline V gene lookup returns CDR1 LNHDA and CDR2 SQIVND (reference sequence). CDR3 residues: CASSPFGQGRPDTQYF. The CDR3 region has the DNA TGTGCCAGTAGCCCTTTCGGACAGGGAAGGCCAGATACGCAGTATTTT.

The J gene is TRBJ2-1, the V gene TRBV3-1 (or the pseudogene TRBV3-2); 11 positions agree with TRBD2. V lost 4 bases and J lost 4; bases outside the gene matches: 3. CDR3 size: 15 residues. CDR1 is LGHDT and CDR2 is YNNKEL in the germline V gene (reference sequence). The CDR3 region has the DNA TGTGCCAGCAGCCCTAGCGGGGGGAATTACAATGAGCAGTTCTTC. Translated, it gives CASSPSGGNYNEQFF.

The chain uses TRBV6-2 or TRBV6-3 and TRBJ1-2; no clear D gene. CDR3 size: 17 residues. V was clipped by 2 bases and J by 5 bases, with 21 bases between them. Germline V gives CDR1 MNHEY, CDR2 SVGEGT. The CDR3 loop reads CASSYRVTPPELYGYTF. Written as DNA, the CDR3 is TGTGCCAGCAGTTACCGGGTCACGCCTCCCGAGCTTTATGGCTACACCTTC.

The chain couples TRBV19 to TRBJ2-1; TRBD1 matches at 7 bases. This CDR3 has 14 residues. Losses at the gene ends were 8 bases for V and 0 bases for J; bases not matched to a gene: 4. CDR1 LNHDA and CDR2 SQIVND come from the germline V gene (reference sequence). In nucleotides, the CDR3 is TGTGCCAGTGGCCGGGACAGCTCCTACAATGAGCAGTTCTTC. Amino acid sequence: CASGRDSSYNEQFF. Filled out from reference TRBV19 and TRBJ2-1, the complete variable domain reads DGGITQSPKYLFRKEGQNVTLSCEQNLNHDAMYWYRQDPGQGLRLIYYSQIVNDFQKGDIAEGYSVSREKKESFPLTVTSAQKNPTAFYLCASGRDSSYNEQFFGPGTRLTVL.

The chain's CDR3 is CASSLGGSQETQYF. The CDR3 nucleotides are TGTGCCAGCAGTTTGGGCGGGAGCCAAGAGACCCAGTACTTC. V gene TRBV28 combines with J gene TRBJ2-5, with TRBD2 matching 7 bases. From germline, CDR1 is MDHEN and CDR2 SYDVKM. The V segment lost 3 bases and the J segment 1 base; nucleotides outside the gene matches: 2. This CDR3 has 14 amino acids.

This chain joins TRBV29-1 and TRBJ1-3; D is perhaps TRBD1 (6 bases). Deletions cut 3 bases from V and 3 bases from J, with 9 bases between. This CDR3 region has 13 residues. Germline CDR1 SQVTM, CDR2 ANQGSEA. The CDR3: CSVDSGDGNTIYF. The CDR3 DNA follows: TGCAGCGTTGACTCAGGGGATGGAAACACCATATATTTT.

In this sample, this clone turned up a few times. The chain combines TRBV19 with TRBJ2-7; the D gene is possibly TRBD2 (5 bases). The germline V gene encodes CDR1 LNHDA and CDR2 SQIVND (reference sequence). Trimming shortened V by 8 bases and J by 2 bases, and 19 bases separated the two germline ends. The CDR3 is 15 amino acids. CDR3 protein: CASGEIYHPTYEQYF. CDR3 bases: TGTGCCAGTGGGGAGATCTACCACCCTACCTACGAGCAGTACTTC. The complete variable domain, with remaining parts taken from reference TRBV19 and TRBJ2-7, reads DGGITQSPKYLFRKEGQNVTLSCEQNLNHDAMYWYRQDPGQGLRLIYYSQIVNDFQKGDIAEGYSVSREKKESFPLTVTSAQKNPTAFYLCASGEIYHPTYEQYFGPGTRLTVT.

This chain uses TRBV5-1 with TRBJ2-1; the D is unclear. Germline loops: CDR1 SGHRS, CDR2 YFSETQ. Trimming took 8 bases from V and 3 from J, leaving 9 bases between them. The CDR3 consists of 12 residues. CDR3 sequence (DNA): TGCGCCAGTATGGCAGACTACAATGAGCAGTTCTTC. It yields the protein CASMADYNEQFF.